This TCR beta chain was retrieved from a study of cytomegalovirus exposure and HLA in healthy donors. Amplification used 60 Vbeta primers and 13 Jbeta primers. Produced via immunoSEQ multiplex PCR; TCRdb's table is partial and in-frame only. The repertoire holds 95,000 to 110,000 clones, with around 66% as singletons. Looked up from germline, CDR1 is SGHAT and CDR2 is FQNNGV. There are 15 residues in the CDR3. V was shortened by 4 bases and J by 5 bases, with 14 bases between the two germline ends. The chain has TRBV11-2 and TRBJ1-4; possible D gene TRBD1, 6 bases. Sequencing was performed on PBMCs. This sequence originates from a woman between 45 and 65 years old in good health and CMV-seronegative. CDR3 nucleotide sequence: TGTGCCAGCAGCTCCAAGGACAGCTTGAATGAAAAACTGTTTTTT. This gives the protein CASSSKDSLNEKLFF.